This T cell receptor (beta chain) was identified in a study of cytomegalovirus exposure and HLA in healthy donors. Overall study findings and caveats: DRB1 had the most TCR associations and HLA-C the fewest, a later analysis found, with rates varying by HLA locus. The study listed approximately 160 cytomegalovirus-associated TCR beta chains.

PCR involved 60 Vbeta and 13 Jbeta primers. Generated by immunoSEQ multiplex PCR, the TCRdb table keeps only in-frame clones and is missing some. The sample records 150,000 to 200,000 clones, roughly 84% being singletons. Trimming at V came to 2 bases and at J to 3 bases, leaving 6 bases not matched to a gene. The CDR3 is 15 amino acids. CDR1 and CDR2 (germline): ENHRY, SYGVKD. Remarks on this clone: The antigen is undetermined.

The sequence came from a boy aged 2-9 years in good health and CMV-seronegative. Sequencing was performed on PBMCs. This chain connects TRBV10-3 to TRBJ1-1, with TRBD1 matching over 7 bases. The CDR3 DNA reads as TGTGCCATCAGTGAGACTAGGGGGCGCGACACTGAAGCTTTCTTT. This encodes CAISETRGRDTEAFF.